A single sample is the source of the 21 T cell receptor beta chains below, sequenced in a study of T cells in Graves' hyperthyroidism and ophthalmopathy. Amplification targeted TCR beta CDR3 regions from RNA transcripts. HTBI primers were used for first-round RT-PCR of the TCR CDR3. TCRdb passed the multiplex PCR reads through MiXCR, listing each CDR3 protein once. The sample consists of about 600,000 distinct CDR3 sequences, about 14% of them appearing once. The sample was blood. All receptors come from a woman aged 18 to 35 with Graves' ophthalmopathy.

The gene calls are TRBV9 and TRBJ2-5; D is possibly TRBD2 (6 bases). The V end lost 0 bases, the J end lost 0 bases, and 12 bases lay between the germline ends. Germline loops: CDR1 SGDLS, CDR2 YYNGEE. The CDR3 runs to 16 residues. The chain's CDR3 is CASSVGQGGNQETQYF. CDR3 coding DNA: TGTGCCAGCAGCGTAGGGCAAGGAGGGAACCAAGAGACCCAGTACTTC.

In its sample, this clonotype was seen a few times. The chain carries TRBV27 and TRBJ2-1; 7 bases fit TRBD2. CDR3 size: 16 residues. The trim removed 3 bases at V and 6 bases at J, leaving 11 bases unmatched. Germline V gene data show CDR1 as MNHEY and CDR2 as SMNVEV (reference sequence). DNA of the CDR3: TGTGCCAGCAGTTTTTGGTCTCGGGGCGGGAGCAATGAGCAGTTCTTC. This gives the protein CASSFWSRGGSNEQFF.

This clonotype was recorded at least ten times. In DNA, the CDR3 is TGTGCCAGCGGACCTGGACTAGCGGGAGCCCATGAGCAGTTCTTC. It specifies CASGPGLAGAHEQFF. This chain joins TRBV12-3 or TRBV12-4 and TRBJ2-1, with 13 bases that match TRBD2. The CDR3 extends over 15 amino acids. J gave up 8 bases and V 8 bases, and 9 bases lay outside the gene matches.

The chain has TRBV4-1 and TRBJ2-2, with TRBD1 matching 8 bases. There are 15 residues in the CDR3. Germline CDR1 and CDR2: MGHRA and YSYEKL. V shed 4 bases and J 6 bases; nucleotides not matched to a gene: 7. CDR3 amino acids: CASSRRTGKPGELFF. For the CDR3, the DNA is TGCGCCAGCAGCCGACGGACAGGGAAGCCCGGGGAGCTGTTTTTT.

This clonotype was seen a handful of times. CDR3: CASSPDRKYTEAFF. The CDR3 DNA is TGTGCCAGCAGCCCGGACAGGAAATACACTGAAGCTTTCTTT. The chain joins TRBV5-4 to TRBJ1-1, with 7 bases matching TRBD1. The germline V gene encodes CDR1 SGHNT and CDR2 YYREEE (reference sequence). J lost 3 bases, V lost 4 bases, and 6 bases had no gene match. This CDR3 has 14 amino acids.

In its sample, this clonotype was seen a few times. A much larger clonotype is one base distant, so this may be a read error. CDR3 protein: CASSLHPGLAREYEQCF. CDR3 coding DNA: TGTGCCAGCAGCTTACACCCCGGACTAGCAAGAGAGTACGAGCAGTGCTTC. The rearrangement uses TRBV7-2 and TRBJ2-7; TRBD2 agrees at 8 bases. The germline CDR1 and CDR2 sequences are SGHTA and FQGNSA. The CDR3 totals 17 residues. The whole variable domain, filled in from reference TRBV7-2 and TRBJ2-7, reads GAGVSQSPSNKVTEKGKDVELRCDPISGHTALYWYRQSLGQGLEFLIYFQGNSAPDKSGLPSDRFSAERTGGSVSTLTIQRTQQEDSAVYLCASSLHPGLAREYEQCFGPGTRLTVT.

This sequence joins TRBV5-1 and TRBJ2-2; 8 bases map to TRBD1. Germline loops: CDR1 SGHRS, CDR2 YFSETQ. The length of the CDR3 is 16 residues. Unmatched junction bases numbered 5, after V lost 3 bases and J lost 1 base. The DNA for the CDR3 is TGCGCCAGCAGCTCAGCCGGGACAGGGAACACCGGGGAGCTGTTTTTT. Translation: CASSSAGTGNTGELFF.

At least ten counts were recorded for this clonotype. The chain is built from TRBV20-1 and TRBJ2-7, with D tentatively TRBD1 (7 bases). This CDR3 has 17 amino acids. Trimming removed 5 bases from V and 3 bases from J, with 26 bases in between. The V gene's germline CDR1 is DFQATT and CDR2 SNEGSKA (reference sequence). CDR3 amino acids: CSALRQGLWNSVYEQYF. Written as DNA, the CDR3 is TGCAGTGCTCTTAGACAGGGACTCTGGAACTCGGTCTACGAGCAGTACTTC.

This clonotype has at least ten counts. V usage is TRBV12-3 or TRBV12-4 and J usage is TRBJ2-1, with D tentatively TRBD1 (6 bases). There are 17 residues in the CDR3. The V end was cut by 6 bases, the J end by 0 bases, with 18 bases between. The CDR3 loop reads CASSPIPVRGSYNEQFF. Here the CDR3 DNA reads TGTGCCAGCAGCCCGATCCCCGTCAGGGGCTCCTACAATGAGCAGTTCTTC.

This sequence joins TRBV15 and TRBJ2-1, with D possibly being TRBD1 (6 bases). Germline values: CDR1 LNHNV, CDR2 YYDKDF (reference sequence). V lost 6 bases to trimming and J lost 1 base, with 13 bases between them. The CDR3 has 15 residues. CDR3 nucleotide sequence: TGTGCCACCAGTCGGGCAGGGGTTTCCTACAATGAGCAGTTCTTC. It translates to CATSRAGVSYNEQFF.

The rearrangement joins TRBV19 to TRBJ2-3, with TRBD2 matching over 14 bases. The CDR3 loop spans 15 amino acids. Unmatched junction bases numbered 4, after V lost 5 bases and J lost 6 bases. The germline CDR1 and CDR2 sequences are LNHDA and SQIVND (reference sequence). The CDR3 sequence: CASSPRTSGRDTQYF. CDR3 sequence (DNA): TGTGCCAGTAGTCCGCGGACTAGCGGGAGGGATACGCAGTATTTT.

V and J are TRBV19 and TRBJ2-2, with D possibly being TRBD1 (5 bases). Germline values: CDR1 LNHDA, CDR2 SQIVND (reference sequence). The CDR3 loop spans 13 amino acids. Trimming stripped 3 bases from V and 5 bases from J, with 7 bases between. CDR3 nucleotides: TGTGCCAGTAGTATTGGGGCTACCGGGGAGCTGTTTTTT. Its protein is CASSIGATGELFF.

The sample holds many counts of this clonotype. The chain recombines TRBV9 with TRBJ2-1; D is perhaps TRBD2 (6 bases). The CDR3 is made up of 15 amino acids. The V gene lost 0 bases and the J gene lost 8 bases, with 15 bases spanning the gap. In germline, CDR1 is SGDLS, CDR2 YYNGEE. The CDR3 here is CASSVAGTGGYEQFF. CDR3 DNA: TGTGCCAGCAGCGTAGCCGGGACTGGGGGATATGAGCAGTTCTTC.

This clonotype was seen at least ten times. This chain uses TRBV11-2 with TRBJ1-1, with D maybe TRBD1 (5 bases). V dropped 0 bases and J dropped 10 bases, with 12 bases sitting between them. The CDR3 is 13 residues long. Germline lookup yields CDR1 SGHAT and CDR2 FQNNGV. The CDR3 nucleotides are TGTGCCAGCAGCTTAGATAGGAGGGGAAGAGCTTTCTTT. Protein: CASSLDRRGRAFF.

Many counts were recorded for this clonotype. The rearrangement uses TRBV18 and TRBJ1-4; 10 nucleotides agree with TRBD1. The CDR3 has 14 amino acids. Germline V gene sequence: CDR1 KGHSH, CDR2 LQKENI. The V gene end was trimmed by 3 bases and the J gene end by 7 bases; junction bases not matched to a gene: 2. As DNA, the CDR3 is TGTGCCAGCTCACCGGGACAGGGGTTTGAAAAACTGTTTTTT. It specifies CASSPGQGFEKLFF.

In its sample, this clonotype was seen many times. The rearrangement uses TRBV28 and TRBJ1-5; a weak D match, TRBD1 (5 bases). CDR1 and CDR2 (germline): MDHEN, SYDVKM. The length of the CDR3 is 12 residues. Trimming shortened V by 10 bases and J by 5 bases, and 12 bases separated the two germline ends. CDR3 coding DNA: TGTGCCACCCGGACATCCTATCAGCCCCAGCATTTT. Residues: CATRTSYQPQHF.

This clonotype occurred many times. The CDR3 protein is CAISFRGQGTDTQYF. The DNA of the CDR3 is TGTGCCATCAGTTTCCGGGGACAGGGGACAGATACGCAGTATTTT. The rearrangement links TRBV10-3 to TRBJ2-3; 10 bases align to TRBD1. Germline assignment: CDR1 ENHRY and CDR2 SYGVKD. The CDR3 has 15 amino acids. J lost 3 bases, V lost 5 bases, and 5 bases had no gene match.

The CDR3 here is CASSHFGSTYEQYF. The CDR3 DNA sequence: TGTGCCAGCAGCCATTTCGGCAGCACCTACGAGCAGTACTTC. V usage is TRBV14 and J usage is TRBJ2-7, with D hard to call. CDR1 is SGHDN and CDR2 is FVKESK in the germline V gene. V lost 3 bases and J 2 bases, leaving 11 bases between the germline ends. This CDR3 has 14 amino acids.

The rearrangement links TRBV7-3 to TRBJ2-7; the match to TRBD1 covers 7 bases. The CDR3 consists of 16 residues. The germline gives CDR1 SGHTA, CDR2 FQGTGA. Trimming removed 5 bases from V and 3 bases from J; junction bases left unmatched: 13. The CDR3 region is CASSPVAGTDFYEQYF. The CDR3 coding sequence is TGTGCCAGCAGCCCTGTCGCTGGGACAGATTTCTACGAGCAGTACTTC.

This clonotype was seen at least ten times. The J gene is TRBJ2-2, the V gene TRBV11-3; 7 nucleotides agree with TRBD2. The CDR3 is 16 amino acids. CDR1 and CDR2 from the germline V gene are SGHNT and YENEEA. The V and J ends lost 4 bases and 5 bases, in that order; junction bases with no gene match: 10. CDR3 sequence: CASSYAQTGGTGELFF. CDR3 nucleotides: TGTGCCAGCAGCTATGCCCAGACGGGGGGAACCGGGGAGCTGTTTTTT. The full variable domain, in which reference TRBV11-3 and TRBJ2-2 provide the parts outside the CDR3, is EAGVVQSPRYKIIEKKQPVAFWCNPISGHNTLYWYLQNLGQGPELLIRYENEEAVDDSQLPKDRFSAERLKGVDSTLKIQPAELGDSAVYLCASSYAQTGGTGELFFGEGSRLTVL.

The chain uses TRBV6-5 and TRBJ1-2; the match to TRBD1 covers 11 bases. With V trimmed by 2 bases and J by 4 bases, 9 bases remained unmatched. The CDR3 extends over 17 amino acids. Per the germline V gene, CDR1 is MNHEY and CDR2 is SVGAGI. The CDR3, as DNA: TGTGCCAGCAGTTACGGGGGACAGGGGGGAGGAGGCTATGGCTACACCTTC. It codes for CASSYGGQGGGGYGYTF.